This T cell receptor (beta chain) is drawn from a study of cytomegalovirus exposure and HLA in healthy donors. For the study at large: The roughly 120 validation repertoires used the same platform as the 650 to 850 first-cohort repertoires, a later analysis reported.

Germline values: CDR1 SGHTS, CDR2 YDEGEE. V shed 6 bases and J shed 6 bases, with 13 bases lying between them. This CDR3 spans 13 amino acids. Findings and caveats of the study: Most TCR sequences were uncommon, yet certain public TCRs appeared in many donors. A subsequent analysis found that TCR clusters from the first cohort also tended to co-occur in the 90 to 150 validation repertoires, with roughly 95% of cluster scores above 0.

Among the 90 to 150 subjects of the validation cohort, separate from the roughly 700-subject first cohort, were the donors. To note about this clone: Its antigen is still unknown.

Generated by immunoSEQ multiplex PCR, the TCRdb table keeps only in-frame clones and is missing some. The top ten hold about 1.7% of the sample, which has 90,000 to 150,000 clones, about 87% seen once. The sample comprised PBMCs. The chain couples TRBV5-8 to TRBJ1-5, with D unresolved. This TCR was sampled from a man aged 18-30 years in good health and CMV-seronegative. CDR3 sequence (DNA): TGTGCCAGCACCCGGACTTGGACTCAGCCCCAGCATTTT. Translation: CASTRTWTQPQHF.